This T cell receptor beta chain was found in a study of memory CD4+ T cells and cytomegalovirus serostatus. In the study overall: Of the healthy Belgian adults, 9 were CMV seropositive and 20 to 30 seronegative.

CDR1 is SGHRS and CDR2 is YFSETQ in the germline V gene. Trimming stripped 0 bases from V and 3 bases from J, with 6 bases between. The CDR3 is made up of 14 amino acids. Measured with immunoSEQ multiplex PCR; TCRdb has only the in-frame clones, and not every one. The sample carries some 45,000 clones, about 74% recorded once. Study outcomes and limitations: The CMV-associated TCR signature appears largely within the CD4+ memory repertoire.

Single viable CD3+CD4+CD8-CD45RO+ cells were sorted as the memory CD4+ T cells. To note about this clone: Its specificity is unknown.

This clonotype was obtained from an adult in good health and CMV-seropositive. This rearrangement joins TRBV5-1 to TRBJ1-4, with D perhaps matching TRBD1 (5 bases). What was sequenced was memory CD4+ T cells from blood. Here the CDR3 DNA reads TGCGCCAGCAGCTTGGAAGGGGCTAATGAAAAACTGTTTTTT. Protein sequence: CASSLEGANEKLFF.